These 8 T cell receptor beta chains came from one sample sequenced in a study of blood T cell repertoires in COVID-19 (dated by TCRdb to 2020 to 2021). Libraries were built with the immunoSEQ multiplex PCR assay. TCRdb carries this immuneACCESS record with in-frame sequences only. Its versions omit some clonotypes, under half of them owing to an unresolved V gene in the studies checked, with the rest unexplained. For this sample there are tens of thousands of clones; around nine tenths appear just once. The top ten constitute about 5.8% of the sample. Source material: peripheral blood. These receptors all come from a human donor in a cohort sampled during active COVID-19.

V and J are TRBV7-8 and TRBJ1-6, with 8 positions matching TRBD1. V shed 2 bases, J shed 10 bases, and the junction held 4 bases outside the gene matches. The CDR3 runs 14 residues. The germline CDR1 and CDR2 sequences are SGHVS and FQNEAQ. CDR3 protein: CASSLTTGDSPLHF. The CDR3 DNA reads as TGTGCCAGCAGCTTAACGACAGGGGACTCACCCCTCCACTTT. Complete variable domain (other parts from reference TRBV7-8 and TRBJ1-6): GAGVSQSPRYKVAKRGQDVALRCDPISGHVSLFWYQQALGQGPEFLTYFQNEAQLDKSGLPSDRFFAERPEGSVSTLKIQRTQQEDSAVYLCASSLTTGDSPLHFGNGTRLTVT.

In nucleotides, the CDR3 is TGTGCCAGTAGTGCAGGGGATCCCTACGAGCAGTACTTC. Its protein product is CASSAGDPYEQYF. The chain combines TRBV19 with TRBJ2-7; the D gene is possibly TRBD1 (6 bases). The V gene lost 5 bases and the J gene lost 2 bases, with 10 bases spanning the gap. This CDR3 has 13 residues. Looked up from germline, CDR1 is LNHDA and CDR2 is SQIVND (reference sequence).

The gene calls are TRBV3-1 (or the pseudogene TRBV3-2) and TRBJ2-7, with 7 nucleotides matching TRBD2. This CDR3 has 14 residues. V was clipped by 8 bases and J by 2 bases; unmatched bases: 9. The V gene's germline CDR1 is LGHDT and CDR2 YNNKEL (reference sequence). The CDR3: CASATAGDPYEQYF. Here the CDR3 DNA reads TGTGCCAGCGCGACGGCGGGAGATCCCTACGAGCAGTACTTC.

This clone has a handful of counts. The chain couples TRBV6-2 or TRBV6-3 to TRBJ1-2; 9 bases map to TRBD1. CDR1 is MNHEY and CDR2 is SVGEGT in the germline V gene. V trimming: 2 bases; J trimming: 8 bases; junction bases outside the gene matches: 9. The CDR3 contains 15 residues. The CDR3, as DNA: TGTGCCAGCAGTTACGGCGGGACAGGGTGGAGCGGCTACACCTTC. It codes for CASSYGGTGWSGYTF.

The chain employs TRBV18 and TRBJ1-1; D perhaps matches TRBD1 (6 bases). V was pared by 4 bases and J by 2 bases, with 17 bases between. Per the germline V gene, CDR1 is KGHSH and CDR2 is LQKENI. CDR3 size: 16 residues. The CDR3 nucleotides are TGTGCCAGCTCACTTCGGACAGTAGATCGTAACACTGAAGCTTTCTTT. This encodes CASSLRTVDRNTEAFF.

The J gene is TRBJ2-1, the V gene TRBV3-1 (or the pseudogene TRBV3-2), with D possibly TRBD2 on 5 matching bases. V lost 0 bases to trimming and J lost 5 bases, with 14 bases between them. The CDR3 extends over 16 amino acids. Germline assignment: CDR1 LGHDT and CDR2 YNNKEL (reference sequence). The CDR3 sequence: CASSQEGERLHNEQFF. The CDR3 DNA sequence: TGTGCCAGCAGCCAAGAGGGAGAGAGGTTACACAATGAGCAGTTCTTC.

The chain has TRBV19 and TRBJ1-2; 12 bases line up with TRBD1. The junction had 9 bases not matched to a gene; V was cut back by 6 bases and J by 7 bases. CDR3 length equals 15 residues. Germline CDR1 and CDR2: LNHDA and SQIVND (reference sequence). The CDR3 loop reads CASSEDRDRGPGYTF. CDR3 coding DNA: TGTGCCAGTAGCGAAGACCGGGACAGGGGGCCTGGCTACACCTTC.

The rearrangement links TRBV29-1 to TRBJ1-1; D may be TRBD1 (5 bases). The CDR3 is 11 residues long. CDR1 and CDR2 (germline): SQVTM, ANQGSEA. Trimming took off 4 bases at V and 8 bases at J, with 11 bases between the two ends. CDR3 sequence reads: CSVVRGREAFF. DNA of the CDR3: TGCAGCGTTGTAAGGGGCAGGGAAGCTTTCTTT. The full variable domain, completed using reference TRBV29-1 and TRBJ1-1, is SAVISQKPSRDICQRGTSLTIQCQVDSQVTMMFWYRQQPGQSLTLIATANQGSEATYESGFVIDKFPISRPNLTFSTLTVSNMSPEDSSIYLCSVVRGREAFFGQGTRLTVV.